This T cell receptor beta chain was retrieved from a study of shared T cell receptors in the human thymus. Assay: immunoSEQ multiplex PCR; the TCRdb copy retains only in-frame clones and omits some. Here the sample spans about 730,000 clones, approximately 85% being singletons. Germline CDR1 SGHRS, CDR2 YFSETQ. J was trimmed by 5 bases and V by 0 bases; bases with no gene match: 10. The CDR3 is 16 amino acids. These data also formed part of another study, on human thymus T cells. That publication notes: Serving as donors were healthy Finnish infants, each of whom was having open corrective surgery for congenital heart defects. Resections were taken during corrective heart surgery, and the thymus tissue came from these. Biased V and J segment usage appeared in thymus and peripheral blood. Related studies noted strongly shared thymic repertoires across unrelated people.

The sequenced material came from thymocytes. The chain recombines TRBV5-1 with TRBJ2-7, with TRBD2 matching over 8 bases. The TCR comes from a girl in the first two years of life with a congenital heart defect. For the CDR3, the DNA is TGCGCCAGCAGCTTGGCCGTGGATAGCGGGGTAAACGAGCAGTACTTC. This codes for CASSLAVDSGVNEQYF.